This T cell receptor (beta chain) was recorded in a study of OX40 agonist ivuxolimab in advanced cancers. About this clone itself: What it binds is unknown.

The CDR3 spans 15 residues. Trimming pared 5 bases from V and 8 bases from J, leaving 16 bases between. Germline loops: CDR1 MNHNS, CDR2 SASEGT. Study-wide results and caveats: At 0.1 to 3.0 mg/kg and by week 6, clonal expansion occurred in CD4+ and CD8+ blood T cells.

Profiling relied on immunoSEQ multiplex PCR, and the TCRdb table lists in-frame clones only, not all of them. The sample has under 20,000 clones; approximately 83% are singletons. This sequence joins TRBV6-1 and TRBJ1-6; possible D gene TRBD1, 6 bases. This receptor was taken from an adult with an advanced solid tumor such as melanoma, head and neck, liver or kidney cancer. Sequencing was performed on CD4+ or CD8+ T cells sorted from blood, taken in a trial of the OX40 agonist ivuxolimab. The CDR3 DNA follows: TGTGCCAGCAGTCCCCCGGGGGCAGGGTATTCACCCCTCCACTTT. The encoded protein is CASSPPGAGYSPLHF.